This T cell receptor beta chain was obtained from a study of T cell changes during pregnancy in multiple sclerosis (dated by TCRdb to between 2019 and 2020). General notes on the study: Changes in the T cell repertoire over the course of pregnancy were examined in this study in women with multiple sclerosis.

This clone was recorded once. Its antigen has not been determined. No base-level quality is on record; no much larger clone is a single base apart. From V the trimming removes 6 bases and from J it removes 3 bases, while the gene matches leave 10 bases of the junction unaccounted for. Including the terminal cysteine and phenylalanine, the CDR3 comprises 15 residues. Kept here is only the CDR3 DNA, which spans 45 bases and is read in frame from base 1. From a lookup of the germline V gene, CDR1 and CDR2 are SGHVS and FQNEAQ. The library was made by the immunoSEQ multiplex PCR assay. In its TCRdb copy, this immuneACCESS table keeps in-frame sequences only and misses some clones. Where compared with another copy, unresolved V genes explain less than half of these, and the others have no known cause. Present in this sample are 70,000 to 95,000 clones, around nine tenths of which were seen just once. The ten largest clones represent 2% to 2.5% of the sample.

This receptor was identified in a female donor in good health, enrolled as a control in a pregnancy study. This specimen was peripheral blood, taken in the second trimester of pregnancy. This chain joins TRBV7-8 to TRBJ2-7, and TRBD1 matches 8 of the central bases. The nucleotide sequence reads TGTGCCAGCAGGCATCCGGGACAGGAGTACTACGAGCAGTACTTC. It is translated as CASRHPGQEYYEQYF.